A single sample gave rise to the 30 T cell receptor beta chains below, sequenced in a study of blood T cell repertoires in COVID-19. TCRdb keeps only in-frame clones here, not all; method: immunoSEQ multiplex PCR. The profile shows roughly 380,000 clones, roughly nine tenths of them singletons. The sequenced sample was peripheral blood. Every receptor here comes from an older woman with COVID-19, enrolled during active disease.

CDR3 residues: CASSTTGTAYNQPQHF. CDR3 nucleotide sequence: TGTGCCAGTAGTACAACCGGGACAGCCTATAATCAGCCCCAGCATTTT. The chain has TRBV19 and TRBJ1-5, with 7 bases identical to TRBD1. The germline gives CDR1 LNHDA, CDR2 SQIVND (reference sequence). This CDR3 has 16 residues. V shed 4 bases and J 4 bases; nucleotides not matched to a gene: 10.

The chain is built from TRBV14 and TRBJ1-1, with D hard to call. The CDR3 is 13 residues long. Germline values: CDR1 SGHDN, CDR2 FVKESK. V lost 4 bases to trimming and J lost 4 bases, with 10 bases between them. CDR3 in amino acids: CASSLGVLTEAFF. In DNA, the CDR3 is TGTGCCAGCAGCCTCGGGGTACTCACTGAAGCTTTCTTT.

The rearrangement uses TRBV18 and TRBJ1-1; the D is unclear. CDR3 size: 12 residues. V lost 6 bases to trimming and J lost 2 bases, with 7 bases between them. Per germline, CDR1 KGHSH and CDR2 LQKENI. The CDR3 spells CASSEINTEAFF. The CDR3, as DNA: TGTGCCAGCTCCGAGATCAACACTGAAGCTTTCTTT.

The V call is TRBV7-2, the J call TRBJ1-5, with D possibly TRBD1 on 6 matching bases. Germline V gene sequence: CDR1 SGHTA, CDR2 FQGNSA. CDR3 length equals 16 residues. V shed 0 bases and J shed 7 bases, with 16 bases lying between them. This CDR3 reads CASSLAFLGAGQPQHF. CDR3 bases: TGTGCCAGCAGCTTAGCTTTCTTGGGGGCCGGGCAGCCCCAGCATTTT.

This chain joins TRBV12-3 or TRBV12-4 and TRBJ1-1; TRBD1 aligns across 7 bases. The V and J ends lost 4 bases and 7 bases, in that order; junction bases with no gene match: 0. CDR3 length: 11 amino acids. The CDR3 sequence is CASSSGGEAFF. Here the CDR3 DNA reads TGTGCCAGCAGTTCAGGGGGTGAAGCTTTCTTT.

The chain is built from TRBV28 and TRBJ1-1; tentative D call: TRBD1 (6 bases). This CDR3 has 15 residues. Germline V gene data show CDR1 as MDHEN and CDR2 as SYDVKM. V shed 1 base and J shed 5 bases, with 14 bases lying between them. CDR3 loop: CASSLSPGARTEAFF. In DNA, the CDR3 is TGTGCCAGCAGTTTATCCCCAGGGGCGAGAACTGAAGCTTTCTTT.

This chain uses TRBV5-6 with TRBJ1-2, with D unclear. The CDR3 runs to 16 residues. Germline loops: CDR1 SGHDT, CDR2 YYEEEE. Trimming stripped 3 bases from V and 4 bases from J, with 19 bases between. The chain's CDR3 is CASSSMGSLLGYGYTF. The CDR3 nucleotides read TGTGCCAGCAGCTCAATGGGCTCTCTCCTGGGCTATGGCTACACCTTC.

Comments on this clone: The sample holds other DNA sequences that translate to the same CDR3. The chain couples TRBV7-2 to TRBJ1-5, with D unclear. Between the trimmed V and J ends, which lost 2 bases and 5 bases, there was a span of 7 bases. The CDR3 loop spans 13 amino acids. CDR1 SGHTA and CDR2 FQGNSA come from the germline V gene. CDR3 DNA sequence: TGTGCCAGCAGCTTATGGAGTGATCAGCCCCAGCATTTT. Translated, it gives CASSLWSDQPQHF.

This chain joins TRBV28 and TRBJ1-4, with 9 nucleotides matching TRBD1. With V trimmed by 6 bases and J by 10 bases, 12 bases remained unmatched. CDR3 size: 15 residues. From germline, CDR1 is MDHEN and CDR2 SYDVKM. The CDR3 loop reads CASSKMGTGGGKLFF. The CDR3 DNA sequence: TGTGCCAGCAGCAAAATGGGAACAGGGGGCGGAAAACTGTTTTTT.

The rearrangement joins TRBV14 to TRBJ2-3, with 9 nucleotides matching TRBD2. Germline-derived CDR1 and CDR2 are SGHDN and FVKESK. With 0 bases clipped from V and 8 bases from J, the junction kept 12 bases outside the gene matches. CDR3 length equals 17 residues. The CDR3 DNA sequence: TGTGCCAGCAGCCAAGATCTTACGCGGGGGGGCTTCGGTACGCAGTATTTT. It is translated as CASSQDLTRGGFGTQYF.

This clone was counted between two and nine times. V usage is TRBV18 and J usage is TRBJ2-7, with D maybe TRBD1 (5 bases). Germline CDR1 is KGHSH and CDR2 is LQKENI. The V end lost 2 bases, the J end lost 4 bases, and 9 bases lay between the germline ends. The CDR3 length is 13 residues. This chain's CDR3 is CASSPDRQYEQYF. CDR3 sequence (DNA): TGTGCCAGCTCACCAGATCGACAGTACGAGCAGTACTTC.

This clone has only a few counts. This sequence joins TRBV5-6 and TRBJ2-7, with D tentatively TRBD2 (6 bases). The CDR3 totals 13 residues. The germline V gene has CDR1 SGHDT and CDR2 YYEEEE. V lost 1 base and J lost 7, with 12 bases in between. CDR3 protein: CASSLYQGGEQYF. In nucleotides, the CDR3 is TGTGCCAGCAGCTTGTACCAGGGAGGAGAGCAGTACTTC.

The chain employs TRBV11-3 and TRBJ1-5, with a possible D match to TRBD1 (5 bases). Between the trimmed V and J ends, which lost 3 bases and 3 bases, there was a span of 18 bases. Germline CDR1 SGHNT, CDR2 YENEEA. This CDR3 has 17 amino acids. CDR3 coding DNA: TGTGCCAGCAGCTTGATCTTGGGGCAGGGATACAATCAGCCCCAGCATTTT. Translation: CASSLILGQGYNQPQHF.

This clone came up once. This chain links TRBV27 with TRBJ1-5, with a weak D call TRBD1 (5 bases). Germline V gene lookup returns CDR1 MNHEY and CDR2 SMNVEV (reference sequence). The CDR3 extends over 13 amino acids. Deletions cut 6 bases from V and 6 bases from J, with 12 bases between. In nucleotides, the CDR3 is TGTGCCAGCAGGGGGCTATCGGTTCAGCCCCAGCATTTT. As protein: CASRGLSVQPQHF.

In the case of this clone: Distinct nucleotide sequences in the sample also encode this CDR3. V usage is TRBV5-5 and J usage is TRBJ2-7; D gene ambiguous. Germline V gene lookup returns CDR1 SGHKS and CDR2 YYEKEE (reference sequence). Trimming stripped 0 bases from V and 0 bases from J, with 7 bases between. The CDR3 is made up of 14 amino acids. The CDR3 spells CASSLEQSSYEQYF. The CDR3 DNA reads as TGTGCCAGCAGCTTGGAACAAAGCTCCTACGAGCAGTACTTC.

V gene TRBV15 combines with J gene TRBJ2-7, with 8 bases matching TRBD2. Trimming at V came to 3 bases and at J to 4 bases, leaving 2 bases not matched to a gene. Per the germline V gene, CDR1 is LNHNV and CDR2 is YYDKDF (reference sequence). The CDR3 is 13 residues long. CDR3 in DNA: TGTGCCACCAGCAGGGGACTAGGATACGAGCAGTACTTC. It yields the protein CATSRGLGYEQYF.

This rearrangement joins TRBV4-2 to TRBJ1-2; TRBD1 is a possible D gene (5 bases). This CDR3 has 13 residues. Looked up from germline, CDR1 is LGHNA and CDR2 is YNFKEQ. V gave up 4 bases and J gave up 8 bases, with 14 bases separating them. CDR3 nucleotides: TGTGCCAGCAGCCCGGACATGGCATGGGGCTACACCTTC. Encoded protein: CASSPDMAWGYTF.

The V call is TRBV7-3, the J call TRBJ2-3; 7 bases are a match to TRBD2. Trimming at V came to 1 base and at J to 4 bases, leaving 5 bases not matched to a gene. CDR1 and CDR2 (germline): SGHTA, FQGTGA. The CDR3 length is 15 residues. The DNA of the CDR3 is TGTGCCAGCAGCTTAAATGGCGGGGGACCAGATACGCAGTATTTT. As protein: CASSLNGGGPDTQYF.

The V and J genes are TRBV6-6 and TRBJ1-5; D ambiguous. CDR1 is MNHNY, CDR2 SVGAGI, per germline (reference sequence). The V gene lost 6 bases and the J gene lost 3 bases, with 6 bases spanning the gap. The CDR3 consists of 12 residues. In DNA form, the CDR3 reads TGTGCCAGCAGCCCCAACAATCAGCCCCAGCATTTT. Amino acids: CASSPNNQPQHF.

CDR3 sequence reads: CASSIGGLSTDTQYF. The CDR3 coding sequence is TGTGCCAGTAGTATTGGGGGACTTAGCACAGATACGCAGTATTTT. This rearrangement joins TRBV19 to TRBJ2-3, with TRBD2 as a possible D gene (6 bases). The CDR3 extends over 15 amino acids. Germline loops: CDR1 LNHDA, CDR2 SQIVND (reference sequence). Trimming removed 3 bases from V and 0 bases from J, with 10 bases in between.

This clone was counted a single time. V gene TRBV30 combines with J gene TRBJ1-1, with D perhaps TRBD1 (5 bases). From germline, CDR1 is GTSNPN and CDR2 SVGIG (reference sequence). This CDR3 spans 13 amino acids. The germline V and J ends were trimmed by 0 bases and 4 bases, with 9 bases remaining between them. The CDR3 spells CAWSVGVSTEAFF. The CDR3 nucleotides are TGTGCCTGGAGTGTAGGGGTATCCACTGAAGCTTTCTTT.

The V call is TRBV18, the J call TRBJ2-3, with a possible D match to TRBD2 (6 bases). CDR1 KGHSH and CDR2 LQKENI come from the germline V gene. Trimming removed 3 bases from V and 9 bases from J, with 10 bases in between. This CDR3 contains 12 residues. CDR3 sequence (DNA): TGTGCCAGCTCACCGGGGGGAGGCACGCAGTATTTT. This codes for CASSPGGGTQYF. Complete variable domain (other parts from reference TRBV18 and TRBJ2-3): NAGVMQNPRHLVRRRGQEARLRCSPMKGHSHVYWYRQLPEEGLKFMVYLQKENIIDESGMPKERFSAEFPKEGPSILRIQQVVRGDSAAYFCASSPGGGTQYFGPGTRLTVL.

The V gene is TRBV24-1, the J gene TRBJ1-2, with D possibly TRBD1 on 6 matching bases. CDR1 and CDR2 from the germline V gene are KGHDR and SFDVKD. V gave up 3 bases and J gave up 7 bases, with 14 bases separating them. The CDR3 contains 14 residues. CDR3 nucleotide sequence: TGTGCCACCAGTGATAAGTGGGGGCCGGGTGGCTACACCTTC. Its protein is CATSDKWGPGGYTF.

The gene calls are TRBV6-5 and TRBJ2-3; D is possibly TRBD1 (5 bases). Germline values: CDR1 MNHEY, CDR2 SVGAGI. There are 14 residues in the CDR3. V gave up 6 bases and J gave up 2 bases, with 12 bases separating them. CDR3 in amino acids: CASRESGPTDTQYF. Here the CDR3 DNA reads TGTGCCAGCAGGGAGTCAGGGCCCACAGATACGCAGTATTTT.

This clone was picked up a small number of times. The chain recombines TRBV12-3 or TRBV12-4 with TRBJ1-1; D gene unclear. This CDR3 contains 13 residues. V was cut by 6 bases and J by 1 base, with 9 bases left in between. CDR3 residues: CASSQTANTEAFF. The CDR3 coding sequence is TGTGCCAGCAGCCAAACAGCGAACACTGAAGCTTTCTTT.

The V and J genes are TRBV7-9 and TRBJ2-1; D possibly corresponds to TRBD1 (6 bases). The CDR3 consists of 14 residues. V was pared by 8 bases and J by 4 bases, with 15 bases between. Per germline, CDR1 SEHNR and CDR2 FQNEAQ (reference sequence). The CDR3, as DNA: TGTGCCAGCGGTATCCAACAGGGATACAATGAGCAGTTCTTC. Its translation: CASGIQQGYNEQFF.

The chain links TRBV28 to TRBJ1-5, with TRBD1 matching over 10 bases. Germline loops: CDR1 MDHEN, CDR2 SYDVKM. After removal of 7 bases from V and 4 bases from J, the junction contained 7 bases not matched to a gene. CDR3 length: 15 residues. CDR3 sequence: CASTPDRGRNQPQHF. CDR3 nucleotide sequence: TGTGCCAGCACCCCCGACAGGGGGCGAAATCAGCCCCAGCATTTT.

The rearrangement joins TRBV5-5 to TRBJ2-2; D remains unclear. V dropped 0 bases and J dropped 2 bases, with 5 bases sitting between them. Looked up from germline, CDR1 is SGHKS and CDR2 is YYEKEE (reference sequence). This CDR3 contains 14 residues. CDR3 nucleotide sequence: TGTGCCAGCAGCTTGGTAGCAAACACCGGGGAGCTGTTTTTT. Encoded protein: CASSLVANTGELFF.

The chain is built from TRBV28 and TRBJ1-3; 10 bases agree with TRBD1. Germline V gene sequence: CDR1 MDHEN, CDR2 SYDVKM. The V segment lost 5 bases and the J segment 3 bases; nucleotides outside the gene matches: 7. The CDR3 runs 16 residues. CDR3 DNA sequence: TGTGCCAGCAGTGAAACGACAGGGGGCTTTGGAAACACCATATATTTT. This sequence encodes CASSETTGGFGNTIYF. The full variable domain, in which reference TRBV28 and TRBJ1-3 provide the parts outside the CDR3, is DVKVTQSSRYLVKRTGEKVFLECVQDMDHENMFWYRQDPGLGLRLIYFSYDVKMKEKGDIPEGYSVSREKKERFSLILESASTNQTSMYLCASSETTGGFGNTIYFGEGSWLTVV.

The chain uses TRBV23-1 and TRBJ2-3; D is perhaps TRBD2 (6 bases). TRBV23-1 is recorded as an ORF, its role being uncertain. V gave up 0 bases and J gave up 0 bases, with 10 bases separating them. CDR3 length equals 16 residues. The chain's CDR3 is CASSQSRRGSTDTQYF. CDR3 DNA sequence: TGCGCCAGCAGTCAATCGCGGCGGGGTAGCACAGATACGCAGTATTTT.